Below, one TCR beta chain is given with its context. This sample is part of a study of blood T cell repertoires in COVID-19. Study overall: Collection of acute and convalescent COVID-19 samples took place in the United States, Italy and Spain.

Seattle patients were enrolled during active infection and followed longitudinally. As processed by the authors: Estimation of nucleated cell counts relied on the amplification of reference gene primers. TCRdb's copy holds only in-frame clones and misses some; the assay was immunoSEQ multiplex PCR. Clone size and V and J calls were adopted from that table, with D and trimming inferred from the DNA. This sample has 69,000 or so clones, with under 90% found just once. Sequencing was carried out using peripheral blood. The clonotype was recovered from a man aged 50-59 years with COVID-19, enrolled during active disease.

The CDR3 loop reads CASSLSSVNTGELFF. CDR3 in DNA: TGTGCCAGCAGCTTATCATCGGTGAACACCGGGGAGCTGTTTTTT. This chain joins TRBV11-2 and TRBJ2-2; no reliable D call. V was shortened by 2 bases and J by 1 base, with 8 bases between the two germline ends. This CDR3 region has 15 residues. From germline, CDR1 is SGHAT and CDR2 FQNNGV.